The T cell receptor beta chain described here comes from a study of blood T cells in healthy people across ages. General observations from the study: Getting older went along with TCR beta diversity per million T cells dropping roughly linearly. Because sorting was not performed, PBMCs prevented conclusive naive versus antigen-experienced comparison.

Each donor's blood draw was roughly 10 milliliters of peripheral blood. Then a second PCR, running roughly 7 to 11 cycles, was carried out with a sample-barcoded 5' primer and a J-beta primer mix. The template-switch adaptor was a 5' adaptor with 12 random nucleotides. It tagged each cDNA molecule. Each CDR3 protein is one row after TCRdb ran MiXCR on the 5' RACE reads. Among around 580,000 distinct CDR3 sequences listed, around 48% were seen once. This clonotype was counted only a few times. Antigen specificity is unknown. The sequence derives from a man older than 75 in good health. Sequencing input: blood.

CDR3 DNA: TGTGCCAGCAGCTGGACGGGACTTAGTAATGAGCAGTTCTTC. This sequence encodes CASSWTGLSNEQFF. The genes are TRBV7-9 and TRBJ2-1; TRBD2 might be the D (6 bases). Trimming pared 4 bases from V and 7 bases from J, leaving 14 bases between. Germline V gene lookup returns CDR1 SEHNR and CDR2 FQNEAQ (reference sequence). The CDR3 is 14 residues long.